These 9 T cell receptor beta chains originate from one sample sequenced in a study of cytotoxic CD8 clonotypes in ibrutinib-treated CLL. This table comes from immunoSEQ multiplex PCR, and its TCRdb copy is limited to in-frame clones, with some not included. Of some 120,000 clones detected, approximately 56% appear once; the ten largest clones hold more than 35%. The sample was PBMCs, taken after 24 months of ibrutinib treatment. These receptors all come from a human donor with chronic lymphocytic leukemia.

This chain joins TRBV6-1 and TRBJ2-3; weak D call: TRBD2 (6 bases). The CDR3 runs 14 residues. Germline V lookup: CDR1 MNHNS, CDR2 SASEGT. Between the trimmed V and J ends, which lost 10 bases and 3 bases, there was a span of 17 bases. CDR3 amino acids: CATSRGGETDTQYF. CDR3 DNA: TGTGCCACCTCTAGGGGCGGGGAGACAGATACGCAGTATTTT.

This chain uses TRBV25-1 with TRBJ2-1; D call uncertain. This CDR3 spans 14 amino acids. V dropped 2 bases and J dropped 10 bases, with 15 bases sitting between them. Germline CDR1 and CDR2: MGHDK and SYGVNS. CDR3 coding DNA: TGTGCCAGCAGTGAAGCCCCCCTTAGTGGCGAGCAGTTCTTC. The encoded protein is CASSEAPLSGEQFF.

The chain combines TRBV6-6 with TRBJ2-2; 8 nucleotides match TRBD1. The CDR3 totals 14 residues. Looked up from germline, CDR1 is MNHNY and CDR2 is SVGAGI (reference sequence). The V segment lost 6 bases and the J segment 7 bases; nucleotides outside the gene matches: 7. The CDR3 coding sequence is TGTGCCAGCAGAAGACAGGGGAAGGACGGGGAGCTGTTTTTT. It yields the protein CASRRQGKDGELFF.

This clone showed up many times. The chain is built from TRBV7-8 and TRBJ1-2; 12 nucleotides agree with TRBD1. J lost 6 bases, V lost 5 bases, and 7 bases had no gene match. The CDR3 is 15 residues long. Germline loops: CDR1 SGHVS, CDR2 FQNEAQ. In DNA, the CDR3 is TGTGCCAGCAGCGCCCGGGACAGGGGGCACGATGGCTACACCTTC. Protein: CASSARDRGHDGYTF.

The chain employs TRBV28 and TRBJ1-2; no reliable D call. The CDR3 consists of 14 residues. Deletions cut 5 bases from V and 3 bases from J, with 13 bases between. Germline CDR1 and CDR2: MDHEN and SYDVKM. The CDR3 region is CASSPHSLDYGYTF. The CDR3 nucleotides read TGTGCCAGCAGTCCGCACTCCTTGGACTATGGCTACACCTTC.

The chain combines TRBV4-1 with TRBJ2-2, with TRBD2 as a possible D gene (5 bases). There are 14 residues in the CDR3. The ends were cut back, 5 bases at V and 4 bases at J, with 11 bases in the middle. Germline loops: CDR1 MGHRA, CDR2 YSYEKL. The CDR3 sequence is CASSSRLSTGELFF. The CDR3 DNA reads as TGCGCCAGCAGCTCCAGACTAAGCACCGGGGAGCTGTTTTTT.

The chain recombines TRBV28 with TRBJ2-2; either TRBD1 or TRBD2 may fit D (5 bases each). This CDR3 comprises 15 residues. Trimming cost V 7 bases and J 4 bases, with 16 bases left between them. Germline V gene sequence: CDR1 MDHEN, CDR2 SYDVKM. CDR3 amino acids: CASTPLGRTTGELFF. The CDR3, as DNA: TGTGCCAGCACCCCTCTGGGACGGACCACCGGGGAGCTGTTTTTT.

This clone was observed a single time. This sequence joins TRBV19 and TRBJ2-2; no clear D gene. Germline assignment: CDR1 LNHDA and CDR2 SQIVND (reference sequence). Trimming removed 11 bases at V and 4 bases at J, with 14 bases between. This CDR3 is 13 amino acids long. CDR3 sequence: CAGRYQSTGELFF. For the CDR3, the DNA is TGTGCCGGAAGGTATCAATCCACCGGGGAGCTGTTTTTT.

This clone was detected a few times. V and J are TRBV30 and TRBJ1-4, with D possibly TRBD1 on 6 matching bases. The V and J ends lost 4 bases and 7 bases respectively, with 13 bases between them. Germline V CDR1 and CDR2: GTSNPN, SVGIG (reference sequence). The CDR3 loop spans 13 amino acids. CDR3 residues: CAWTLGGGEKLFF. The CDR3 DNA sequence: TGTGCCTGGACGTTGGGGGGCGGTGAAAAACTGTTTTTT.